This T cell receptor (beta chain) derives from a study of blood T cell repertoires in COVID-19. Across the whole study: Acute and convalescent COVID-19 specimens originated in the United States, Italy and Spain. PBMCs, B-cell-depleted T cells, or T cells provided the cDNA or gDNA that made up the material.

This table comes from immunoSEQ multiplex PCR, and its TCRdb copy is limited to in-frame clones, with some not included. The data contain a few hundred thousand clones, 80% of them singletons. Sequences were obtained from peripheral blood. This sequence originates from a woman between 65 and 79 years old with acute or convalescent COVID-19.

In DNA, the CDR3 is TGTGCCAGCAGCTCGGGACTAGCCGCCGAGACCCAGTACTTC. Translated, it gives CASSSGLAAETQYF. J is TRBJ2-5 and V is TRBV9; the match to TRBD2 covers 9 bases. V trimming: 4 bases; J trimming: 5 bases; junction bases outside the gene matches: 6. Germline CDR1 reads SGDLS; CDR2 reads YYNGEE. The CDR3 spans 14 residues.